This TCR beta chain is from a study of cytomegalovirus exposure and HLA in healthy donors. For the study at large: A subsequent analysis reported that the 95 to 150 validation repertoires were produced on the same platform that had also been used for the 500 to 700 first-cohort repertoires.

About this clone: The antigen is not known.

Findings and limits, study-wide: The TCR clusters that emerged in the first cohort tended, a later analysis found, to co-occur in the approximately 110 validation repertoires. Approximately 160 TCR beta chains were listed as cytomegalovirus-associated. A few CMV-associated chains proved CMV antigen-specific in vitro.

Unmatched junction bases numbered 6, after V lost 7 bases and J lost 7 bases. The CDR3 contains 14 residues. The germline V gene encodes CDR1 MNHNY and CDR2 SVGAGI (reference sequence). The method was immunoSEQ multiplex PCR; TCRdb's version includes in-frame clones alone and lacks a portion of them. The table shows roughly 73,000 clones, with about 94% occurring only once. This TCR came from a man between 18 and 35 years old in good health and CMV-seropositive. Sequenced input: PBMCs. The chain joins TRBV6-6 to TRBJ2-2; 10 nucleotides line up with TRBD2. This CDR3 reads CASTLAGVSGELFF. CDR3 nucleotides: TGTGCCAGCACCCTAGCGGGAGTGAGCGGGGAGCTGTTTTTT.